A selection of T cell receptor beta chains follows, all from one sample in a study of T cell responses to AZD1222 COVID-19 vaccine. The method was immunoSEQ multiplex PCR; TCRdb's version includes in-frame clones alone and lacks a portion of them. The table records approximately 270,000 clones, almost 95% of them present only once. The sequences come from peripheral blood, collected 28 days after the second AZD1222 dose. The receptors derive from an adult who received the AZD1222 COVID-19 vaccine. Both conserved end residues are part of each CDR3. D genes are given only for firm matches. Part of the rows lack a size; the others show once, few, many or a class for expanded clones.

clone size: once; V gene: TRBV7-9; D gene: NA; CDR3 length: 12; J gene: TRBJ1-4; CDR3 DNA: TGTGCCAGCAGCCCTCTGGGGGAGAAACTGTTTTTT; CDR3 protein: CASSPLGEKLFF
clone size: NA; V gene: TRBV5-1; D gene: TRBD2; CDR3 length: 14; J gene: TRBJ2-7; CDR3 DNA: TGCGCCAGCAGCTCCGGGACTAGCGGATACGAGCAGTACTTC; CDR3 protein: CASSSGTSGYEQYF
clone size: NA; V gene: TRBV6-5; D gene: NA; CDR3 length: 13; J gene: TRBJ2-7; CDR3 DNA: TGTGCCAGCAGCAGGGACGGAACCTACGAGCAGTACTTC; CDR3 protein: CASSRDGTYEQYF
clone size: NA; V gene: TRBV7-9; D gene: NA; CDR3 length: 12; J gene: TRBJ2-2; CDR3 DNA: TGTGCCAGCAGCCCTAGCGCCGGGGAGCTGTTTTTT; CDR3 protein: CASSPSAGELFF
clone size: NA; V gene: TRBV28; D gene: TRBD2; CDR3 length: 15; J gene: TRBJ2-3; CDR3 DNA: TGTGCCACCCGGACTAGCGCTCAGGGATTAGATACGCAGTATTTT; CDR3 protein: CATRTSAQGLDTQYF
clone size: NA; V gene: TRBV7-2; D gene: TRBD1; CDR3 length: 13; J gene: TRBJ2-5; CDR3 DNA: TGTGCCAGCAGCGCTAACAGGGGAAAGACCCAGTACTTC; CDR3 protein: CASSANRGKTQYF
clone size: NA; V gene: TRBV18; D gene: TRBD1; CDR3 length: 13; J gene: TRBJ2-1; CDR3 DNA: TGTGCCACTCGCTCAGGGGGAGTAGGAGAGCAGTTCTTC; CDR3 protein: CATRSGGVGEQFF
clone size: NA; V gene: TRBV5-5; D gene: NA; CDR3 length: 16; J gene: TRBJ2-1; CDR3 DNA: TGTGCCAGCACCAAAACCTTGCGCGACTCCTACAATGAGCAGTTCTTC; CDR3 protein: CASTKTLRDSYNEQFF
clone size: NA; V gene: TRBV28; D gene: TRBD2; CDR3 length: 15; J gene: TRBJ2-7; CDR3 DNA: TGTGCCAGCAATTCCGGGACTAGCGGGACCTACGAGCAGTACTTC; CDR3 protein: CASNSGTSGTYEQYF
clone size: once; V gene: TRBV4-1; D gene: NA; CDR3 length: 16; J gene: TRBJ1-2; CDR3 DNA: TGCGCCAGCAGCCGGGCCCAGTTGGGCCGCCCCTATGGCTACACCTTC; CDR3 protein: CASSRAQLGRPYGYTF
clone size: NA; V gene: TRBV6-1; D gene: NA; CDR3 length: 13; J gene: TRBJ1-1; CDR3 DNA: TGTGCCAGCAGTGAATTTACCAAACGAGAAGCTTTCTTT; CDR3 protein: CASSEFTKREAFF
clone size: NA; V gene: TRBV27; D gene: NA; CDR3 length: 11; J gene: TRBJ1-1; CDR3 DNA: TGTGCCAGCAGTTTAGGGGGGATGTCTTTCTTT; CDR3 protein: CASSLGGMSFF